This TCR beta chain comes out of a study of Ad26.COV2.S vaccination and SARS-CoV-2 variants. Study-level information: This donor came from the COV1001 trial of Ad26.COV2.S.

As concerns this clone: The antigen is undetermined.

Per germline, CDR1 LGHDT and CDR2 YNNKEL (reference sequence). This CDR3 is built from 16 residues. The J segment lost 6 bases and the V segment lost 4 bases, leaving 8 bases of the junction unmatched. The treatment denotes: about 20 received Ad26.COV2.S at low or high dose, single or two shots; 5 received placebo; per-sample allocation not given. Specimen acquisition occurred on day 63 following the initial vaccine or placebo injection. Wuhan-strain SARS-CoV-2 spike was expressed by the Ad26 vector that made up the vaccine. Whole-study findings and limits: Analytic work on TCR breadth and depth might have understated the full extent of total T cell responses.

Libraries were prepared by immunoSEQ multiplex PCR; TCRdb keeps only in-frame clonotypes and omits some of them. The table has over 400,000 clones, roughly 90% seen once. The V call is TRBV3-1 (or the pseudogene TRBV3-2), the J call TRBJ2-2, with 10 positions matching TRBD2. Sequencing used peripheral blood, obtained in a trial of Ad26.COV2.S vaccine versus placebo. This TCR was recovered from a person between 18 and 65 years old who received the Ad26.COV2.S COVID-19 vaccine or a placebo. CDR3 loop: CASSPLLAGVSGELFF. In DNA form, the CDR3 reads TGTGCCAGCAGCCCCCTCCTAGCGGGGGTTTCCGGGGAGCTGTTTTTT.